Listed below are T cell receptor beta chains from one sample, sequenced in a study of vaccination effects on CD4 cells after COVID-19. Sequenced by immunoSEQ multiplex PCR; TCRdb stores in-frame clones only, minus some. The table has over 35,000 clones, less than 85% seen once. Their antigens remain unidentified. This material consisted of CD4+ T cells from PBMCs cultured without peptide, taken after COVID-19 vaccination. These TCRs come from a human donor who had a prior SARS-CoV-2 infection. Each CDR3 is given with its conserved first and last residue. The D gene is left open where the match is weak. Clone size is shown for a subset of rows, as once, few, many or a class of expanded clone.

CAWSVRGSSYNEQFF TGTGCCTGGAGTGTACGGGGGAGCTCCTACAATGAGCAGTTCTTC TRBV30 NA TRBJ2-1 NA
CASSTRDKTDTQYF TGTGCCAGCAGCACCCGGGACAAAACAGATACGCAGTATTTT TRBV7-3 NA TRBJ2-3 few
CASGTYFRLAGAYNTQYF TGTGCCAGCGGAACTTATTTTCGGCTAGCGGGGGCCTACAATACGCAGTATTTT TRBV7-9 TRBD2 TRBJ2-3 NA
CASRRIQTGELFF TGTGCCAGCAGGCGAATTCAGACCGGGGAGCTGTTTTTT TRBV3-1/TRBV3-2 NA TRBJ2-2 few
CASGLHRSYEQYF TGTGCCAGCGGCTTACATAGGAGCTACGAGCAGTACTTC TRBV11-3 NA TRBJ2-7 NA
CASSPIGRGGLPDTQYF TGTGCCAGCAGCCCGATAGGGCGGGGGGGCCTTCCCGATACGCAGTATTTT TRBV4-2 TRBD2 TRBJ2-3 NA
CASSLMTTINYGYTF TGTGCCAGCAGTTTAATGACGACAATCAACTATGGCTACACCTTC TRBV6-5 NA TRBJ1-2 NA
CASSPTRRDLYNEQFF TGTGCCAGCAGCCCGACTAGGAGGGACCTATACAATGAGCAGTTCTTC TRBV9 NA TRBJ2-1 NA
CASSLGGGLTTGELFF TGTGCCAGCAGCTTAGGGGGCGGACTAACTACCGGGGAGCTGTTTTTT TRBV7-2 NA TRBJ2-2 NA
CASSLRVGGTYEQYF TGTGCCAGCAGTTTACGTGTGGGGGGAACCTACGAGCAGTACTTC TRBV27 NA TRBJ2-7 NA
CASSSMGENWYEQYF TGTGCCAGCAGCAGTATGGGGGAGAACTGGTACGAGCAGTACTTC TRBV27 NA TRBJ2-7 NA
CASSILGRPNEKLFF TGTGCCAGTAGTATCTTGGGACGACCTAATGAAAAACTGTTTTTT TRBV19 NA TRBJ1-4 NA
CASRVRDKHYGYTF TGTGCCAGCAGAGTCCGGGACAAGCACTATGGCTACACCTTC TRBV6-6 NA TRBJ1-2 NA
CATSAGDTFTDTQYF TGTGCCACCAGTGCCGGGGACACTTTCACAGATACGCAGTATTTT TRBV24-1 NA TRBJ2-3 NA
CASSLEESSYNEQFF TGTGCCAGCAGCTTAGAGGAAAGCTCCTACAATGAGCAGTTCTTC TRBV7-9 NA TRBJ2-1 NA
CASRRGGSTDTQYF TGTGCCAGCCGAAGGGGGGGGAGCACAGATACGCAGTATTTT TRBV7-2 NA TRBJ2-3 NA